A single sample is the source of the 3 T cell receptor beta chains below, sequenced in a study of breast tumors, draining lymph nodes, adjacent tissues. Samples came from axillary lymph nodes draining the breast cancer. MiXCR was run by TCRdb on the multiplex PCR reads, yielding one entry per CDR3 protein. The sample lists some 100,000 distinct CDR3 sequences; approximately 21% were seen once. Sample: axillary lymph node tissue. The receptors stem from a female donor with breast cancer. Some clones in this sample may be carry-over from other donors' samples.

The J gene is TRBJ1-2, the V gene TRBV27; D possibly corresponds to TRBD1 (5 bases). The CDR3 has 14 amino acids. In germline, CDR1 is MNHEY, CDR2 SMNVEV (reference sequence). V lost 2 bases and J 2 bases, leaving 9 bases between the germline ends. The chain's CDR3 is CASSLGAGNYGYTF. Here the CDR3 DNA reads TGTGCCAGCAGTTTAGGGGCAGGGAACTATGGCTACACCTTC.

This clonotype was counted at least ten times. The chain combines TRBV6-1 with TRBJ2-7, with no clear D. The germline CDR1 and CDR2 sequences are MNHNS and SASEGT. The CDR3 is 15 residues long. V was trimmed by 6 bases and J by 0 bases, leaving 15 bases between them. The CDR3 here is CASRVPLVPSYEQYF. CDR3 bases: TGTGCCAGCAGGGTCCCCTTGGTACCCTCCTACGAGCAGTACTTC.

This clonotype was recorded at least ten times. J is TRBJ2-7 and V is TRBV5-1; 8 bases map to TRBD2. J lost 2 bases, V lost 7 bases, and 8 bases had no gene match. Germline assignment: CDR1 SGHRS and CDR2 YFSETQ. There are 14 residues in the CDR3. CDR3 bases: TGCGCCAGCCGACCCGGGACTAGTCCCTACGAGCAGTACTTC. Residues: CASRPGTSPYEQYF. Drawing the rest from reference TRBV5-1 and TRBJ2-7, the complete variable domain is KAGVTQTPRYLIKTRGQQVTLSCSPISGHRSVSWYQQTPGQGLQFLFEYFSETQRNKGNFPGRFSGRQFSNSRSEMNVSTLELGDSALYLCASRPGTSPYEQYFGPGTRLTVT.